Below are 15 T cell receptor beta chains sequenced from a single sample in a study of vaccination and CD4 T cells after COVID-19 (dated by TCRdb to 2021 to 2024). These receptors are not linked to any known antigen. Library preparation employed PCR. Sequencing relied on an Illumina iSeq 100. DNA from cultured CD4+ T cells underwent TCR sequencing with the Oncomine TCR Beta short-read assay at the Johns Hopkins FTIC core. TCRdb ran its own pipeline on the public reads, namely fastp trimming at Q25 and MiXCR clone calling, and kept in-frame beta chains. Each CDR3 protein appears once, grouped with its most common genes and DNA. The sample table holds some 10,000 distinct CDR3 sequences, of which about 70% were seen once. The top ten clonotypes cover approximately 11% of the sample. The sample's treatment or condition, from its label and the paper: approximately 9-day PBMC culture with coronavirus spike peptide pools or control peptides (ViraFEST assay).

What was sequenced was CD4+ T cells from blood, cultured in vitro. The receptors were sampled from a human donor who had recovered from COVID-19.

V usage is TRBV25-1 and J usage is TRBJ2-1; 15 nucleotides match TRBD2. V was pared by 3 bases and J by 7 bases, with 7 bases of the junction left unmatched. Germline CDR1 MGHDK, CDR2 SYGVNS. This CDR3 contains 17 residues. The CDR3 DNA is TGTGCCAGCAGTGACTGGACTAGCGGGGGGGTGAGGAATGAGCAGTTCTTC. Translated, it gives CASSDWTSGGVRNEQFF.

In its sample, this clonotype was seen once. The V and J genes are TRBV2 and TRBJ1-1; D is uncertain. The CDR3 sequence is 13 residues long. CDR1 and CDR2 (germline): SNHLY, FYNNEI. V lost 6 bases, J lost 5 bases, and 13 bases lay in between. CDR3 nucleotides: TGTGCCAGCAGCTACCAGTCCGGAACTGAAGCTTTCTTT. This translates into CASSYQSGTEAFF.

This clonotype showed up just a few times. The chain uses TRBV20-1 and TRBJ2-7; tentative D call: TRBD2 (6 bases). The CDR3 contains 17 residues. Germline V gene sequence: CDR1 DFQATT, CDR2 SNEGSKA (reference sequence). V shed 0 bases and J shed 0 bases, with 18 bases lying between them. CDR3 loop: CSARDSGSGRSSYEQYF. The CDR3, as DNA: TGCAGTGCTAGAGATTCAGGGTCCGGGAGAAGCTCCTACGAGCAGTACTTC.

This sequence joins TRBV4-1 and TRBJ2-7; 7 bases map to TRBD2. The CDR3 contains 16 residues. Germline loops: CDR1 MGHRA, CDR2 YSYEKL. J lost 0 bases, V lost 0 bases, and 5 bases had no gene match. For the CDR3, the DNA is TGCGCCAGCAGCCAAGAACCGGGGGGAAACTCCTACGAGCAGTACTTC. It specifies CASSQEPGGNSYEQYF.

The J gene is TRBJ2-6, the V gene TRBV20-1; D possibly corresponds to TRBD1 (5 bases). The germline V and J ends were trimmed by 7 bases and 0 bases, with 16 bases remaining between them. CDR3 size: 16 residues. Per germline, CDR1 DFQATT and CDR2 SNEGSKA (reference sequence). The CDR3 loop is CSVPTDSISGANVLTF. In DNA, the CDR3 is TGCAGTGTTCCGACAGATTCTATCTCTGGGGCCAACGTCCTGACTTTC.

The chain has TRBV6-4 and TRBJ1-2; TRBD1 aligns across 9 bases. Germline V gene sequence: CDR1 MRHNA, CDR2 SNTAGT. Trimming at V came to 2 bases and at J to 4 bases, leaving 5 bases not matched to a gene. There are 15 residues in the CDR3. The CDR3 loop reads CASSDPGTGRYGYTF. The CDR3 nucleotides read TGTGCCAGCAGTGACCCAGGGACAGGGCGCTATGGCTACACCTTC.

Worth noting for this clonotype: One junction end disagrees with the germline gene, perhaps due to a read error. V usage is TRBV28 and J usage is TRBJ1-2; a possible D gene is TRBD1 (6 bases). This CDR3 contains 15 residues. Germline loops: CDR1 MDHEN, CDR2 SYDVKM. The CDR3 DNA is TGTGCCAGCAGTGCTGGCCCGGGGGCTCTCTATGACTACACCTTC. Translation: CASSAGPGALYDYTF.

The chain employs TRBV7-2 and TRBJ2-5; the D is unclear. Trimming left V 3 bases short and J 1 base short, with 6 bases between. There are 13 residues in the CDR3. CDR1 and CDR2 from the germline V gene are SGHTA and FQGNSA. The CDR3 here is CASSLGGQETQYF. The CDR3 DNA is TGTGCCAGCAGCTTGGGCGGCCAAGAGACCCAGTACTTC.

The chain couples TRBV15 to TRBJ2-7, with D tentatively TRBD1 or TRBD2 (5 bases each). The CDR3 contains 15 residues. Per germline, CDR1 LNHNV and CDR2 YYDKDF (reference sequence). V lost 0 bases, J lost 0 bases, and 9 bases lay in between. CDR3 region: CATSRDSGSSYEQYF. The CDR3 DNA follows: TGTGCCACCAGCAGAGATTCAGGGAGCTCCTACGAGCAGTACTTC.

This clonotype was seen a single time. The V call is TRBV20-1, the J call TRBJ1-6, with 9 bases fitting TRBD1. From germline, CDR1 is DFQATT and CDR2 SNEGSKA (reference sequence). This CDR3 contains 15 residues. The V segment lost 3 bases and the J segment 5 bases; nucleotides outside the gene matches: 5. The CDR3, as DNA: TGCAGTGCTAGCCGGGACAGGGTCAATAATTCACCCCTCCACTTT. This sequence encodes CSASRDRVNNSPLHF.

The rearrangement joins TRBV7-9 to TRBJ1-2; tentative D call: TRBD1 (5 bases). Trimming removed 5 bases from V and 8 bases from J, with 15 bases in between. The CDR3 is made up of 13 amino acids. Germline V gives CDR1 SEHNR, CDR2 FQNEAQ (reference sequence). CDR3: CASSIRERDGYTF. The CDR3 DNA reads as TGTGCCAGCAGCATCCGGGAACGGGACGGCTACACCTTC.

The chain recombines TRBV10-1 with TRBJ1-1; D gene ambiguous. The CDR3 sequence is 13 residues long. Germline loops: CDR1 WNHNN, CDR2 SYGVQD (reference sequence). Trimming stripped 4 bases from V and 1 base from J, with 7 bases between. The CDR3 nucleotides are TGCGCCAGCAGTGCTTCCGGGAACACTGAAGCTTTCTTT. Translated: CASSASGNTEAFF.

The chain has TRBV14 and TRBJ2-5; D is perhaps TRBD2 (6 bases). The CDR3 is made up of 15 amino acids. The ends were cut back, 2 bases at V and 7 bases at J, with 17 bases in the middle. Germline lookup yields CDR1 SGHDN and CDR2 FVKESK. The CDR3 DNA reads TGTGCCAGCAGCCAACGCGGGGTAGACCCGCGGACCCAGTACTTC. Translated: CASSQRGVDPRTQYF.

The rearrangement uses TRBV20-1 and TRBJ2-7; a possible D gene is TRBD2 (6 bases). Germline V lookup: CDR1 DFQATT, CDR2 SNEGSKA (reference sequence). With 6 bases removed from V and 3 bases from J, the gap between germline ends came to 18 bases. The CDR3 is 14 amino acids. This chain's CDR3 is CSAGGAGKDYEQYF. In nucleotides, the CDR3 is TGCAGTGCGGGCGGCGCGGGGAAGGACTACGAGCAGTACTTC.

Here the CDR3 DNA reads TGCGCCAGCAGTGAGTCGAGTGTGTTCGGACAGGGGCCCGTCCGCTATCAGCCCCAGCATTTT. This codes for CASSESSVFGQGPVRYQPQHF. The chain couples TRBV10-2 to TRBJ1-5; 9 nucleotides match TRBD1. V lost 0 bases, J lost 5 bases, and 20 bases stayed unmatched. Germline V CDR1 and CDR2: WSHSY, SAAADI. CDR3 length: 21 residues.